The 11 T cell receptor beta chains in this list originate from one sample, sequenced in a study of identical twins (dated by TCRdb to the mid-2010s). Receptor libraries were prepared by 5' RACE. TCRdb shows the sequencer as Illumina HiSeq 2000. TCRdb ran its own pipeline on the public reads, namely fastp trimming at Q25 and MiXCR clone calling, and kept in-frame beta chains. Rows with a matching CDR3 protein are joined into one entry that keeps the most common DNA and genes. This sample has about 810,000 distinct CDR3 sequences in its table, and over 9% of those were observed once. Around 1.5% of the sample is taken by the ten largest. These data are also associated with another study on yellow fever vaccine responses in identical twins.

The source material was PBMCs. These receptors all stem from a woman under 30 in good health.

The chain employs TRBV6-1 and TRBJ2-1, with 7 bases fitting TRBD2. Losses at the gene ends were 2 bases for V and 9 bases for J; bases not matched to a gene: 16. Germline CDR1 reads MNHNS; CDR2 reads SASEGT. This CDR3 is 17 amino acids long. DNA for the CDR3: TGTGCCAGCAGTGAATTTGGAGCGGGATCCCCCGGCGGTGAGCAGTTCTTC. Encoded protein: CASSEFGAGSPGGEQFF.

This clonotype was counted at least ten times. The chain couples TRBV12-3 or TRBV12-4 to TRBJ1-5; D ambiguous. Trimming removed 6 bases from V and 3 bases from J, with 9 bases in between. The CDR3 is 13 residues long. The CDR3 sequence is CASRRTDNQPQHF. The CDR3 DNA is TGTGCCAGCAGAAGGACGGACAATCAGCCCCAGCATTTT.

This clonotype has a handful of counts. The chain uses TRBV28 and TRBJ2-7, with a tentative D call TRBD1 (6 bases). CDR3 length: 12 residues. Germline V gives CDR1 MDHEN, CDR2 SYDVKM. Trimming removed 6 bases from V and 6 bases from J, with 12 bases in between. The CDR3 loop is CASRSDRAEQYF. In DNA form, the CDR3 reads TGTGCCAGCAGGTCGGACAGAGCCGAGCAGTACTTC.

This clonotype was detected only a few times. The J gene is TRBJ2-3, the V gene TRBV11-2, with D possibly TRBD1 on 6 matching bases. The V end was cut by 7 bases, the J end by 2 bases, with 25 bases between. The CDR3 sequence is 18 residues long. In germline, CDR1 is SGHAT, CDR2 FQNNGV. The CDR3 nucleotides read TGTGCCAGCAACCCACGACCCCGGGACAAAAAAGACACAGATACGCAGTATTTT. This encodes CASNPRPRDKKDTDTQYF.

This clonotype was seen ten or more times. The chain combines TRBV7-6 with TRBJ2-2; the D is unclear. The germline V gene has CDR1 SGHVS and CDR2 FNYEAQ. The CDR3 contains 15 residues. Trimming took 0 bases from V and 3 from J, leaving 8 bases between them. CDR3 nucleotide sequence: TGTGCCAGCAGCTTAGCTGGTCTATACACCGGGGAGCTGTTTTTT. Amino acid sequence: CASSLAGLYTGELFF.

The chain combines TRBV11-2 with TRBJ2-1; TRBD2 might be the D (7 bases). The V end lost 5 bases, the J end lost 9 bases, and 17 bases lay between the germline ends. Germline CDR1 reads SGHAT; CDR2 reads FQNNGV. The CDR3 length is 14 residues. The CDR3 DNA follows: TGTGCCAGCAGCCCCGGGGGGCCCGGGAGTGAGCAGTTCTTC. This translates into CASSPGGPGSEQFF.

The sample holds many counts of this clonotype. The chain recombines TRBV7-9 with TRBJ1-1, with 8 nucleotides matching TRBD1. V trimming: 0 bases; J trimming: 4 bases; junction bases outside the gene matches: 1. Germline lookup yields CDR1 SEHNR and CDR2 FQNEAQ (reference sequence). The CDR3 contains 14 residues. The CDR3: CASSLAQGATEAFF. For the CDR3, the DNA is TGTGCCAGCAGCTTAGCCCAGGGGGCCACTGAAGCTTTCTTT.

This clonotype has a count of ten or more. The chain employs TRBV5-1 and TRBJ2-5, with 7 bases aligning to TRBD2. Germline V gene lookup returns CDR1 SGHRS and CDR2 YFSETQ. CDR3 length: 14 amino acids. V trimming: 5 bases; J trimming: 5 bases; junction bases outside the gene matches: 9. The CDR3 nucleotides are TGCGCCAGCAGACGACCGGGGGGACTGGAGACCCAGTACTTC. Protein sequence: CASRRPGGLETQYF.

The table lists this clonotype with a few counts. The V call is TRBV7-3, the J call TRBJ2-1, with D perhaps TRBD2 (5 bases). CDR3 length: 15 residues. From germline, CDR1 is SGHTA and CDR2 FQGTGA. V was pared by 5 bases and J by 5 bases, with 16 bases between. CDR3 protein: CASSPRAGVNNEQFF. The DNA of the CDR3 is TGTGCCAGCAGCCCAAGGGCGGGTGTAAACAATGAGCAGTTCTTC.

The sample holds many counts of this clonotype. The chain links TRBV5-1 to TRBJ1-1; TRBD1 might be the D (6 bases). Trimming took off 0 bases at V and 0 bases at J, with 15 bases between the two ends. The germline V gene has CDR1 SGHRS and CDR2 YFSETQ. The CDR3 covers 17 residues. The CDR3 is CASSLGGGPGLNTEAFF. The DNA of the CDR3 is TGCGCCAGCAGCTTGGGTGGGGGGCCAGGGCTGAACACTGAAGCTTTCTTT.

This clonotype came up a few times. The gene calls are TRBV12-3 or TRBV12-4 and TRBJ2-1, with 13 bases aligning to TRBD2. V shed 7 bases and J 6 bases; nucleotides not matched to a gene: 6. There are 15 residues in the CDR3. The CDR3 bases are TGTGCCAGCACTCCGGGACTAGCGGGGAGCAATGAGCAGTTCTTC. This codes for CASTPGLAGSNEQFF.